This T cell receptor (beta chain) was captured in a study of blood T cell repertoires in COVID-19 (dated by TCRdb to the early 2020s). Regarding the study in general: Samples covering the acute and convalescent phases of COVID-19 were provided by collaborators in the United States, Italy and Spain. The prospective study material was composed of cDNA or gDNA derived from T cells, B-cell-depleted T cells, or PBMCs. Subjects who had been exposed to COVID-19, were actively infected with it, or had recovered from it provided the deeply sampled blood TCRbeta repertoires that made up the dataset. The repertoires were released in a freely available public database meant as a resource for research on the immune response to SARS-CoV-2. Samples were obtained from the ongoing ImmuneRACE study (first 160 participants) and from about 1,300 subjects provided by 6 global collaborators. Nearly every sample came with metadata listing a de-identified subject ID, COVID-19 status, age in years and sex. Where available, HLA class I and class II types were taken from metadata supplied by the sample provider and were not determined by assay-based typing. Paper-wide results and their limitations: The quantity of clinical and demographic metadata differed by source and by participant and was supplied without curation.

Whole blood was collected in K2EDTA tubes by collaborating institutions according to the institutions' own protocols. For TCRbeta analysis, collaborators shipped samples as frozen whole blood, isolated PBMCs, or DNA extracted from either of those sample types. V is pruned by 0 bases and J by 12 bases, leaving 8 bases of the junction without a gene match. CDR3 length: 13 amino acids, cysteine to phenylalanine. Just the 39-base CDR3 DNA is kept, in frame starting at base 1. Sequences WNHNN (CDR1) and SYGVQD (CDR2) are obtained from the germline V gene (reference sequence). On this clone: Its antigen is not yet known. No clone much larger than this one lies a single base away; base qualities are absent.

TCRbeta CDR3 regions were amplified from genomic DNA by means of the immunoSEQ Assay, a bias-controlled multiplex PCR. As for the authors' bioinformatics: The number of nucleated cells in each sample was estimated from the amplification of reference gene primers within the assay. To quantify the absolute abundance of each unique TCRbeta CDR3 rearrangement, sequence reads were collapsed and filtered. For each sample, productive Simpson clonality was calculated by taking the square root of Simpson's diversity index across productive rearrangements. Not all clones reach the TCRdb copy of this immuneACCESS table, which keeps in-frame sequences only. Checked studies attribute under half of the gap to unresolved V genes and leave the rest unexplained. V and J calls and clone size come straight from that table; D and trimming were deduced from the DNA. This sample comprises tens of thousands of clones, about 85% of them detected only once. Roughly a tenth of the sample rests with the top ten.

This sequence originates from an elderly woman with active COVID-19. Material: peripheral blood. The sequence is built from TRBV10-1 and TRBJ2-7; TRBD1 fits 7 bases in the junction. In nucleotides, the sequence is TGCGCCAGCAGTGAGTCGGGGGACAGTCTGACGTACTTC. It is translated as CASSESGDSLTYF.